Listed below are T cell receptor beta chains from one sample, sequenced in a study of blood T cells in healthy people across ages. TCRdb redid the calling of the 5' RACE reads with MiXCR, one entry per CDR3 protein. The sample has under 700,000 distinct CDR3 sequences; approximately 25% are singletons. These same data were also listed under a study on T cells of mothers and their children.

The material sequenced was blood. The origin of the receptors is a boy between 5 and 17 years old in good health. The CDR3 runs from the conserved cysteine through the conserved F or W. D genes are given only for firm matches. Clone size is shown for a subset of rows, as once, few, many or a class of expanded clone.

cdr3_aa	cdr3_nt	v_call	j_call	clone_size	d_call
CSARDPSRGLRDEQFF	TGCAGTGCTAGAGATCCTTCCAGGGGGTTAAGGGATGAGCAGTTCTTC	TRBV20-1	TRBJ2-1	NA	TRBD1
CASTPLGQGPTDTQYF	TGTGCCAGCACACCCCTGGGACAGGGGCCCACAGATACGCAGTATTTT	TRBV6-2/TRBV6-3	TRBJ2-3	few	TRBD1
CASSLSHSSSGANVLTF	TGTGCCAGCAGTTTAAGTCACAGTTCCTCTGGGGCCAACGTCCTGACTTTC	TRBV27	TRBJ2-6	few	NA
CATSDQNGPRETQYF	TGTGCCACCAGTGACCAGAATGGACCTCGGGAGACCCAGTACTTC	TRBV24-1	TRBJ2-5	once	NA
CSAPSRGTPLSQYF	TGCAGTGCCCCGAGCCGGGGAACTCCGCTATCACAGTACTTC	TRBV20-1	TRBJ2-5	NA	NA
CSARDKPPGWSEKLFF	TGCAGTGCTAGAGATAAACCCCCAGGGTGGAGTGAAAAACTGTTTTTT	TRBV20-1	TRBJ1-4	NA	NA
CASSPREVDSGGANTGELFF	TGTGCCAGCAGCCCCCGGGAAGTTGATAGCGGGGGGGCCAACACCGGGGAGCTGTTTTTT	TRBV14	TRBJ2-2	NA	TRBD2
CASASRTDSSLVWSPEQYF	TGCGCCAGCGCGTCACGGACAGACTCGAGTCTTGTTTGGTCTCCCGAGCAGTACTTC	TRBV5-1	TRBJ2-7	NA	NA
CASSYYRGQGARDYEQYF	TGTGCCAGCAGTTACTACCGCGGACAGGGGGCGCGGGACTACGAGCAGTACTTC	TRBV6-2/TRBV6-3	TRBJ2-7	NA	TRBD1
CASSPGREIGYTF	TGTGCCAGCAGCCCGGGACGGGAGATCGGCTACACCTTC	TRBV7-2	TRBJ1-2	few	NA
CASSLTRPKYQETQYF	TGTGCCAGCAGCTTAACTCGACCCAAGTACCAAGAGACCCAGTACTTC	TRBV7-3	TRBJ2-5	few	NA
CASSAGTGGREKLFF	TGTGCCAGCAGCGCCGGGACAGGGGGAAGGGAAAAACTGTTTTTT	TRBV7-9	TRBJ1-4	NA	TRBD1
CASSPWDSGVETQYF	TGTGCCAGCAGTCCCTGGGACAGCGGCGTAGAGACCCAGTACTTC	TRBV12-3/TRBV12-4	TRBJ2-5	few	TRBD1
CSAWTGQSTDTQYF	TGCAGTGCATGGACAGGGCAGAGCACAGATACGCAGTATTTT	TRBV20-1	TRBJ2-3	once	TRBD1
CASSSDRGRTDTQYF	TGTGCCAGCAGCTCGGACAGGGGGCGAACAGATACGCAGTATTTT	TRBV7-2	TRBJ2-3	few	TRBD1
CSVETDRIYGYTF	TGCAGCGTTGAGACCGATCGGATCTATGGCTACACCTTC	TRBV29-1	TRBJ1-2	few	NA
CATSRQGREKLFF	TGTGCCACCAGCAGACAGGGGCGGGAAAAACTGTTTTTT	TRBV15	TRBJ1-4	few	NA
CASSLNSIPRGANTGELFF	TGTGCCAGCAGCTTAAATTCAATTCCGCGGGGCGCGAACACCGGGGAGCTGTTTTTT	TRBV7-2	TRBJ2-2	NA	NA
CASSPEDRGGNQPQHF	TGTGCCAGCAGTCCCGAGGACAGGGGTGGCAATCAGCCCCAGCATTTT	TRBV12-3/TRBV12-4	TRBJ1-5	few	TRBD1
CASSVGTSGSGYEQYF	TGTGCCAGCAGCGTGGGGACTAGCGGGAGTGGTTACGAGCAGTACTTC	TRBV9	TRBJ2-7	NA	TRBD2
CASSPNSGAAGETQYF	TGTGCCAGCAGCCCTAATAGCGGGGCTGCGGGGGAGACCCAGTACTTC	TRBV7-3	TRBJ2-5	NA	TRBD2
CACSSLNSGNTIYF	TGTGCCTGCAGCTCCTTAAACTCTGGAAACACCATATATTTT	TRBV6-5	TRBJ1-3	NA	NA